The present T cell receptor (beta chain) was sequenced within a study of T cells in women clearing cervical HPV infection. immunoSEQ multiplex PCR used an average of about 1,200 ng genomic DNA. Measured with immunoSEQ multiplex PCR; TCRdb has only the in-frame clones, and not every one. The sample has under 50,000 clones. The CDR3 is made up of 13 amino acids. Germline CDR1 SGHTA, CDR2 FQGNSA. As concerns this clone: Coverage ceases 3 residues before the CDR3 finishes, and the germline J gene fills in the end.

This receptor was obtained from a woman aged 18-70 years with a cervical HPV16 infection that either progressed to CIN3+ or cleared (not recorded which). V and J are TRBV7-2 and TRBJ2-4; D gene uncertain. Sample: blood buffy coat. The chain's CDR3 is CASSLTVNYGQYF. CDR3 bases read: TGTGCCAGCAGCCTAACGGTAAACTATGGT.